This TCR beta chain derives from a study of tumor-infiltrating lymphocytes in oesophageal squamous cell carcinoma. TCRdb ran MiXCR on the PCR reads and lists one entry per CDR3 protein. The table lists some 18,000 distinct CDR3 sequences, about two fifths of them singletons, with 8% to 11% in the top ten. Per the germline V gene, CDR1 is SEHNR and CDR2 is FQNEAQ (reference sequence). Both ends counted, the CDR3 spans 16 residues. On this clonotype itself: The CDR3 carries no conserved terminal phenylalanine or tryptophan, so it likely arises from a read error. The DNA is left out, because the CDR3 cannot be placed on it with certainty; the CDR3 is given as TCRdb lists it.

The sample comprised normal esophageal tissue next to the tumor. This clonotype originated in a male donor with esophageal squamous cell carcinoma. The chain recombines TRBV7-9 with TRBJ2-6; TRBD1, the D gene given by the table, was not confirmed from the DNA. The CDR3 is CASSDRGNPYEQYFGP.